This entry concerns a single T cell receptor beta chain. Fresh-frozen tumor tissue and more than two years of survival data were available for all. The sample belongs to a study of glioma-infiltrating T cells after dendritic cell vaccination. Data came from immunoSEQ multiplex PCR; TCRdb stores just in-frame clones and leaves some out. The data hold 93,000 or so clones, with about four fifths observed a single time. The CDR3 has 16 residues. V lost 3 bases, J lost 4 bases, and 9 bases stayed unmatched. This receptor was obtained from a human donor with glioblastoma. V and J are TRBV23-1 and TRBJ2-7; 10 bases fit TRBD1. TRBV23-1 is placed among ORFs of uncertain function. Here the sequenced sample was blood, taken before dendritic cell vaccination. CDR3 DNA: TGCGCCAGCAGTCAGCAAGGGGGACAGGGGATTTACGAGCAGTACTTC. This sequence encodes CASSQQGGQGIYEQYF.